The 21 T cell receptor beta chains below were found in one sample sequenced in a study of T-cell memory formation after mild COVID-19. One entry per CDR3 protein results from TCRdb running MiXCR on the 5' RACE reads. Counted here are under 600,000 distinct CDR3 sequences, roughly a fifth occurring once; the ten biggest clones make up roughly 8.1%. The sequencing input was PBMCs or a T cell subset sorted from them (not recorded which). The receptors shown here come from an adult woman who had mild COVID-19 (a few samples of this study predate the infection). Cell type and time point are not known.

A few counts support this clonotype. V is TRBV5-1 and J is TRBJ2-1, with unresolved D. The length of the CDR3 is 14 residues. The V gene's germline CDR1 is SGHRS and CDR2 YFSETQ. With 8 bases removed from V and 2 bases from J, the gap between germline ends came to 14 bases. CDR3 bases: TGCGCCAGTCTCGGTCTAGAGACCTACAATGAGCAGTTCTTC. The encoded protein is CASLGLETYNEQFF.

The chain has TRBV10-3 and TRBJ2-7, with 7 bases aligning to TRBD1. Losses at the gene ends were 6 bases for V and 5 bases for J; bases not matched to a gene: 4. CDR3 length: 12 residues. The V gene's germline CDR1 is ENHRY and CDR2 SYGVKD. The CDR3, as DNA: TGTGCCATCAGAGAAACAGGGGACGAGCAGTACTTC. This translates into CAIRETGDEQYF.

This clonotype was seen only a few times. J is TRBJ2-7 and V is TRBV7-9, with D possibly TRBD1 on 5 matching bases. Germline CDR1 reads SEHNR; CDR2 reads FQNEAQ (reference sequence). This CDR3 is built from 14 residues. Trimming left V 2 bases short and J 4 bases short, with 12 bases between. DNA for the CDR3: TGTGCCAGCAGCTTAACAGGCCGAAATTACGAGCAGTACTTC. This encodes CASSLTGRNYEQYF.

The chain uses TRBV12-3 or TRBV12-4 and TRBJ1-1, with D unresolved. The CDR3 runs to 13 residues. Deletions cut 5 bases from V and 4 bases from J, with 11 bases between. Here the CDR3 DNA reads TGTGCCAGCAGTACCAATTTACTCACTGAAGCTTTCTTT. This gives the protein CASSTNLLTEAFF.

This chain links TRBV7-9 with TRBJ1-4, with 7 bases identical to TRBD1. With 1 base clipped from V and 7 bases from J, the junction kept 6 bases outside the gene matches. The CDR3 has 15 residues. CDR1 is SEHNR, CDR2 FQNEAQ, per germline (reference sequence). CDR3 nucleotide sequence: TGTGCCAGCAGCTTAGACAGGGGAAGTGGTGAAAAACTGTTTTTT. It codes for CASSLDRGSGEKLFF.

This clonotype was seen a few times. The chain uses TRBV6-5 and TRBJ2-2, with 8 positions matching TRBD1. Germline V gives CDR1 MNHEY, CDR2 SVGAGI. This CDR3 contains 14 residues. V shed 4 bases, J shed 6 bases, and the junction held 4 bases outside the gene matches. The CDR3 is CASSSLQGAGELFF. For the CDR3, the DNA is TGTGCCAGCAGTTCCCTACAGGGGGCCGGGGAGCTGTTTTTT.

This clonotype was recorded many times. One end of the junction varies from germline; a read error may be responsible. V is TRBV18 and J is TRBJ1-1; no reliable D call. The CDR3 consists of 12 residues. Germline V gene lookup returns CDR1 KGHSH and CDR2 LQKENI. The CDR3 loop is CASSPGVTEAFF. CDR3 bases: TGCGCCAGCAGCCCCGGGGTTACTGAAGCTTTCTTT.

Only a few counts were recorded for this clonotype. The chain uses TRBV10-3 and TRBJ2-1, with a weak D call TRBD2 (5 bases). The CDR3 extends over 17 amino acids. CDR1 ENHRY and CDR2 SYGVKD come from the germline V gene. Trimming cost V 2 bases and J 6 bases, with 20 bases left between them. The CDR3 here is CAISEMLATLSGNEQFF. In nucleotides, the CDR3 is TGTGCCATCAGTGAGATGCTCGCTACCTTAAGCGGCAATGAGCAGTTCTTC.

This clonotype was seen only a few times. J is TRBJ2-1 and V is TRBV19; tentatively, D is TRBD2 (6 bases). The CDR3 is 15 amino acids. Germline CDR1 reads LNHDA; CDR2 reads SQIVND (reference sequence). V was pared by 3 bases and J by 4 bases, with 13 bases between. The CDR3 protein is CASSMGLLSYNEQFF. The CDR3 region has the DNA TGTGCCAGTAGTATGGGACTTCTCTCTTACAATGAGCAGTTCTTC.

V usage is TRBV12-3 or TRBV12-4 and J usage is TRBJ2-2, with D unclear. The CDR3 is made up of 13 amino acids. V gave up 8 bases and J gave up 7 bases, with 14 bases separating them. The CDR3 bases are TGTGCCAGCCGGGCCCCCGGAAACGGGGAGCTGTTTTTT. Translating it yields CASRAPGNGELFF.

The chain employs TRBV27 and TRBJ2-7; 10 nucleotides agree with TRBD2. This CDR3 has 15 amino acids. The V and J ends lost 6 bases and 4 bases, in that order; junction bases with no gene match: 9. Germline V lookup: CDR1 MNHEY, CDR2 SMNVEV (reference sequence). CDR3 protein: CASRFGGTSAYEQYF. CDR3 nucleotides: TGTGCCAGCAGGTTCGGAGGGACTAGCGCTTACGAGCAGTACTTC.

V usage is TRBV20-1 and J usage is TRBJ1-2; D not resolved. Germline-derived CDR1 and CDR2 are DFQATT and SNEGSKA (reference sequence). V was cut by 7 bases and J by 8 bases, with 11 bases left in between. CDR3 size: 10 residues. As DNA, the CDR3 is TGCAGTGTGACGGGAACAGGCTACACCTTC. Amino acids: CSVTGTGYTF.

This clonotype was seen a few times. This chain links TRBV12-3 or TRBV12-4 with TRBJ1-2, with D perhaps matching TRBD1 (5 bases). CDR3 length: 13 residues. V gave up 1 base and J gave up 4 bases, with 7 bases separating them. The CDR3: CASSLEGSYGYTF. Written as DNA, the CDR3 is TGTGCCAGCAGTTTAGAGGGGAGCTATGGCTACACCTTC.

CDR3 in DNA: TGCGCCAGCAGCCCCGGACAGGGACAATCTAACTATGGCTACACCTTC. It yields the protein CASSPGQGQSNYGYTF. This chain joins TRBV5-1 and TRBJ1-2; 8 bases agree with TRBD1. The germline V gene encodes CDR1 SGHRS and CDR2 YFSETQ. V shed 4 bases, J shed 0 bases, and the junction held 8 bases outside the gene matches. The CDR3 runs 16 residues. Full variable domain (missing parts from reference TRBV5-1 and TRBJ1-2): KAGVTQTPRYLIKTRGQQVTLSCSPISGHRSVSWYQQTPGQGLQFLFEYFSETQRNKGNFPGRFSGRQFSNSRSEMNVSTLELGDSALYLCASSPGQGQSNYGYTFGSGTRLTVV.

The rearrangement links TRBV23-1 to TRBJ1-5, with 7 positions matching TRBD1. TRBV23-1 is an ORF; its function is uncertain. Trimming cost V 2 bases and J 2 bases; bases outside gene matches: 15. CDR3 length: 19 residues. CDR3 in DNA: TGCGCCAGCAGTCAAAAGGACCCGACAGGGATTGACGGCAATCAGCCCCAGCATTTT. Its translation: CASSQKDPTGIDGNQPQHF.

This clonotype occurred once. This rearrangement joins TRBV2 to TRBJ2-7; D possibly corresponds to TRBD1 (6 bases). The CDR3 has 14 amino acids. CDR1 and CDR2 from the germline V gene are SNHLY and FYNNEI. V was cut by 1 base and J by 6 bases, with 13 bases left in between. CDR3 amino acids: CASSEEGGLGEQYF. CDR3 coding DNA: TGTGCCAGCAGTGAAGAAGGGGGTCTCGGCGAGCAGTACTTC.

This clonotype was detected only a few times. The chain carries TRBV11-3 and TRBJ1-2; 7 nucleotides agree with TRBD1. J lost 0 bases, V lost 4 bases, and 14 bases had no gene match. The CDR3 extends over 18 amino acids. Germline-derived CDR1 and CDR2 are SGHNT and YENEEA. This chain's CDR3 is CASSSPGTASLANYGYTF. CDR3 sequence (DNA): TGTGCCAGCAGCTCACCCGGGACAGCCTCTTTAGCTAACTATGGCTACACCTTC.

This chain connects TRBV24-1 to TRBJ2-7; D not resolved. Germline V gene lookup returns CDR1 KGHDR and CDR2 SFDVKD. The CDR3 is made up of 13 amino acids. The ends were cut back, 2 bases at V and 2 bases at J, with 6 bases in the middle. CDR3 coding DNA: TGTGCCACCAGTGATTCAGTCACCTACGAGCAGTACTTC. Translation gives CATSDSVTYEQYF.

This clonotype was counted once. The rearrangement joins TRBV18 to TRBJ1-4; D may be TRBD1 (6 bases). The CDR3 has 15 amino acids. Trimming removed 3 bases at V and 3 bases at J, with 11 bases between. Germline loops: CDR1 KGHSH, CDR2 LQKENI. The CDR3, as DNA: TGTGCCAGCTCACCTCAACAGGGCCCTAATGAAAAACTGTTTTTT. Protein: CASSPQQGPNEKLFF. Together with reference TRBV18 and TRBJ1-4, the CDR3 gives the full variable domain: NAGVMQNPRHLVRRRGQEARLRCSPMKGHSHVYWYRQLPEEGLKFMVYLQKENIIDESGMPKERFSAEFPKEGPSILRIQQVVRGDSAAYFCASSPQQGPNEKLFFGSGTQLSVL.

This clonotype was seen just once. The CDR3 is CASRRGGTQYF. Here the CDR3 DNA reads TGTGCCAGCAGAAGGGGTGGTACGCAGTATTTT. The V call is TRBV2, the J call TRBJ2-3, with a possible D match to TRBD1 (5 bases). Germline V gene lookup returns CDR1 SNHLY and CDR2 FYNNEI. CDR3 length: 11 residues. Trimming took 6 bases from V and 8 from J, leaving 9 bases between them.

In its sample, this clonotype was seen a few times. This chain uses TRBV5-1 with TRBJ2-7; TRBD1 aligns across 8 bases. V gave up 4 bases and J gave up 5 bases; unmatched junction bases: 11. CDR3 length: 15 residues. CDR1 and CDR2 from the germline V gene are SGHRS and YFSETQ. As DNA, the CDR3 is TGCGCCAGCAGCCTACGAGGACAGGGAGGTCACGAGCAGTACTTC. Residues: CASSLRGQGGHEQYF.